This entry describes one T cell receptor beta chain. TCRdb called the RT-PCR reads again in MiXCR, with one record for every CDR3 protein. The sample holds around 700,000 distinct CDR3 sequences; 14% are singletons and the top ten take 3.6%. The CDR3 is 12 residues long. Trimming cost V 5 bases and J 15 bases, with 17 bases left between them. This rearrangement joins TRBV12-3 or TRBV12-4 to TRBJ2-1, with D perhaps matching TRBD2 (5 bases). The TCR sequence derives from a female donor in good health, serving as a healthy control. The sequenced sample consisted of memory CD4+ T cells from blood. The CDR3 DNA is TGTGCCAGCAGTCCCGGACTGACGACTCTGTTCTTC. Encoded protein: CASSPGLTTLFF.